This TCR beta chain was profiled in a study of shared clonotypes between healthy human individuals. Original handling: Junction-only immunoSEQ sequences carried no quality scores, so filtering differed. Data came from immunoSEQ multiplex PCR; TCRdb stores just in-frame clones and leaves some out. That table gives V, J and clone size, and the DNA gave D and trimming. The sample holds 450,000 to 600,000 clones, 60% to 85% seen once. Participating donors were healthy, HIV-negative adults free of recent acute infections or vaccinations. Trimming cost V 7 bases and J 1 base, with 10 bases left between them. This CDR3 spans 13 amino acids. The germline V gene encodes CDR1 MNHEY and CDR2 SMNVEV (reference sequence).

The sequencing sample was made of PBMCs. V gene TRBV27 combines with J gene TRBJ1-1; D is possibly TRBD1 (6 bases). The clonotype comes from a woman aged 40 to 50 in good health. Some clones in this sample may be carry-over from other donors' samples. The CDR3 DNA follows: TGTGCCAGCAATGGGGGCGAGAACACTGAAGCTTTCTTT. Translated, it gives CASNGGENTEAFF.